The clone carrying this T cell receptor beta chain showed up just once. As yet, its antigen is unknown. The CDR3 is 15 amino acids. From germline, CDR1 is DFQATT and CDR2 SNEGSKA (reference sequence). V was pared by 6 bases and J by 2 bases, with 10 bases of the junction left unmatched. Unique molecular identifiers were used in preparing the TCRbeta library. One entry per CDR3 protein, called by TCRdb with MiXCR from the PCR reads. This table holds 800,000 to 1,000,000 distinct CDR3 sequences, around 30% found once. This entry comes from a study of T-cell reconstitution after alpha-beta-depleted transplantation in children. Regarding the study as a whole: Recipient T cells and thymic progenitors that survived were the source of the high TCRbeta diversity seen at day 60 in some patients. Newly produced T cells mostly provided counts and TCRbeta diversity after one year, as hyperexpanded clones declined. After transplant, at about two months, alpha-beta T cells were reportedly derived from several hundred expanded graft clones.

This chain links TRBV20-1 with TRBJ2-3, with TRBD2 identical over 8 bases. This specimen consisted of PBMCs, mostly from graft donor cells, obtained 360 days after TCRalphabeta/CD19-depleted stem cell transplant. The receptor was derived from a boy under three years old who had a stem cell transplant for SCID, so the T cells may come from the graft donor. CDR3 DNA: TGCAGTGCCCCGCCGGCGGGGGGATACACAGATACGCAGTATTTT. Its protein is CSAPPAGGYTDTQYF.